This T cell receptor beta chain derives from a study of shared clonotypes between healthy human individuals. Overall study findings and caveats: Donor scarcity curtailed the genetic and exposure-history diversity represented herein. The naive CD4 repertoires of several donors were compared, and around 5% of clonotypes were shared. Rarefaction analysis demonstrated incomplete sorted-subset sequencing notwithstanding large depth. What naive subsets generally showed was a larger estimated richness than memory subsets showed.

The protocol was immunoSEQ multiplex PCR, while the TCRdb copy is restricted to in-frame clones and leaves out a portion. Here the sample spans roughly 2,500,000 clones, 93% being singletons. V shed 4 bases and J 2 bases; nucleotides not matched to a gene: 2. The CDR3 runs to 14 residues. Germline V gene sequence: CDR1 SGHTA, CDR2 FQGTGA. This clone was seen only once. What it binds is unknown. The receptor was derived from a man aged 18 to 30 in good health. Some clones in this sample may be carry-over from other donors' samples. The V gene is TRBV7-3, the J gene TRBJ2-7, with 10 bases fitting TRBD2. Input material: naive CD4+ T cells from PBMCs. Subset meaning: CD45RA+ positively selected. CDR3: CASSSGLAPYEQYF. As DNA, the CDR3 is TGTGCCAGCAGCTCGGGACTAGCGCCCTACGAGCAGTACTTC.